The 21 T cell receptor beta chains given below trace back to one sample, sequenced in a study of siplizumab effects on memory and regulatory T cells. Produced via immunoSEQ multiplex PCR; TCRdb's table is partial and in-frame only. The profile shows approximately 90,000 clones, around 94% of them singletons. Source material: non-Treg CD4+ T cells sorted from blood. These receptors originate from a human donor in good health.

The J gene is TRBJ1-2, the V gene TRBV7-9; D is undetermined. Germline V CDR1 and CDR2: SEHNR, FQNEAQ (reference sequence). Trimming pared 1 base from V and 4 bases from J, leaving 7 bases between. The CDR3 is 13 amino acids. DNA for the CDR3: TGTGCCAGCAGCTTAGGAGGACCCTATGGCTACACCTTC. Translated, it gives CASSLGGPYGYTF.

The V and J genes are TRBV27 and TRBJ1-2; no definite D call. V was cut by 6 bases and J by 4 bases, with 15 bases left in between. The germline V gene encodes CDR1 MNHEY and CDR2 SMNVEV (reference sequence). The CDR3 totals 14 residues. The CDR3 bases are TGTGCCAGCAGCTCTCTTAAAGGGATCTATGGCTACACCTTC. It translates to CASSSLKGIYGYTF.

V usage is TRBV5-1 and J usage is TRBJ1-1, with TRBD1 matching 7 bases. This CDR3 contains 16 residues. The trim removed 0 bases at V and 5 bases at J, leaving 10 bases unmatched. Per germline, CDR1 SGHRS and CDR2 YFSETQ. CDR3 in DNA: TGCGCCAGCAGCTTGGGCGTCGTTGCAGGGGGAACTGAAGCTTTCTTT. Its translation: CASSLGVVAGGTEAFF.

The rearrangement joins TRBV2 to TRBJ1-2; 7 bases map to TRBD1. The trim removed 6 bases at V and 4 bases at J, leaving 5 bases unmatched. In germline, CDR1 is SNHLY, CDR2 FYNNEI. The CDR3 runs 13 residues. The DNA for the CDR3 is TGTGCCAGCAGACAGGGGAGTGGCTATGGCTACACCTTC. Protein: CASRQGSGYGYTF.

V and J are TRBV5-1 and TRBJ2-3; TRBD2 agrees at 11 bases. CDR1 and CDR2 (germline): SGHRS, YFSETQ. CDR3 length equals 19 residues. Trimming took 3 bases from V and 2 from J; bases not matched to a gene: 14. The CDR3 DNA sequence: TGCGCCAGCAGCTACCCTGAAGCTAGCGGGAGGCCTCTCACAGATACGCAGTATTTT. It yields the protein CASSYPEASGRPLTDTQYF. The variable domain in full, with the rest retrieved from reference TRBV5-1 and TRBJ2-3, is KAGVTQTPRYLIKTRGQQVTLSCSPISGHRSVSWYQQTPGQGLQFLFEYFSETQRNKGNFPGRFSGRQFSNSRSEMNVSTLELGDSALYLCASSYPEASGRPLTDTQYFGPGTRLTVL.

V is TRBV6-1 and J is TRBJ2-7, with 9 bases lining up with TRBD1. Germline V CDR1 and CDR2: MNHNS, SASEGT. Germline trimming cut 5 bases from V and 7 bases from J; bases unmatched to any gene: 12. This CDR3 has 15 amino acids. CDR3 nucleotide sequence: TGTGCCAGCAGTCTGTTCAAACAGACAGGGGGTGAGCAGTACTTC. Its translation is CASSLFKQTGGEQYF.

The chain carries TRBV5-4 and TRBJ2-7; 8 bases align to TRBD1. This CDR3 region has 13 residues. V lost 3 bases and J lost 1; bases outside the gene matches: 0. Per the germline V gene, CDR1 is SGHNT and CDR2 is YYREEE (reference sequence). The CDR3 loop is CASSWDRSYEQYF. As DNA, the CDR3 is TGTGCCAGCAGCTGGGACAGGTCCTACGAGCAGTACTTC. Combining the CDR3 with reference TRBV5-4 and TRBJ2-7 gives the whole variable domain ETGVTQSPTHLIKTRGQQVTLRCSSQSGHNTVSWYQQALGQGPQFIFQYYREEENGRGNFPPRFSGLQFPNYSSELNVNALELDDSALYLCASSWDRSYEQYFGPGTRLTVT.

J is TRBJ1-2 and V is TRBV19, with no clear D. The CDR3 consists of 11 residues. Per the germline V gene, CDR1 is LNHDA and CDR2 is SQIVND (reference sequence). The ends were cut back, 8 bases at V and 8 bases at J, with 12 bases in the middle. The CDR3 is CASVDVRGYTF. The CDR3 DNA sequence: TGTGCCAGTGTGGACGTCCGAGGCTACACCTTC.

The rearrangement uses TRBV7-2 and TRBJ2-5; 8 bases are shared with TRBD1. The CDR3 has 15 amino acids. After removal of 5 bases from V and 10 bases from J, the junction contained 15 bases not matched to a gene. Germline V gene lookup returns CDR1 SGHTA and CDR2 FQGNSA. CDR3 residues: CASSPTPDRGSGQYF. The CDR3 nucleotides are TGTGCCAGCAGCCCAACACCCGACAGGGGATCGGGCCAGTACTTC.

The J gene is TRBJ2-3, the V gene TRBV5-1, with D hard to call. Trimming pared 0 bases from V and 0 bases from J, leaving 11 bases between. This CDR3 region has 16 residues. The V gene's germline CDR1 is SGHRS and CDR2 YFSETQ. The CDR3 sequence is CASSLATAHSTDTQYF. DNA of the CDR3: TGCGCCAGCAGCTTGGCTACAGCGCATAGCACAGATACGCAGTATTTT.

The chain is built from TRBV5-6 and TRBJ2-5; D remains unclear. This CDR3 is built from 13 residues. The V and J ends lost 2 bases and 2 bases respectively, with 7 bases between them. The germline V gene has CDR1 SGHDT and CDR2 YYEEEE. CDR3 sequence: CASSLQQQETQYF. DNA for the CDR3: TGTGCCAGCAGCTTACAACAGCAAGAGACCCAGTACTTC.

A word on this clone: The identical CDR3 is also encoded by other nucleotide sequences in the sample. V usage is TRBV4-1 and J usage is TRBJ2-5; 7 bases are shared with TRBD2. V was pared by 2 bases and J by 5 bases, with 8 bases of the junction left unmatched. Germline loops: CDR1 MGHRA, CDR2 YSYEKL. This CDR3 is built from 15 residues. The CDR3 spells CASSQTGTIGETQYF. Written as DNA, the CDR3 is TGCGCCAGCAGCCAAACGGGGACTATCGGGGAGACCCAGTACTTC.

The rearrangement links TRBV11-1 to TRBJ2-2; tentatively, D is TRBD1 (6 bases). The CDR3 has 17 residues. Trimming removed 5 bases at V and 4 bases at J, with 20 bases between. CDR1 and CDR2 from the germline V gene are SGHAT and FQDESV (reference sequence). Here the CDR3 DNA reads TGTGCCAGCAGCGTACTCGGCGTCCTAGGGGGCACCGGGGAGCTGTTTTTT. As protein: CASSVLGVLGGTGELFF.

This clone was observed once. The chain carries TRBV7-2 and TRBJ1-2, with TRBD1 matching 7 bases. This CDR3 is built from 15 residues. V lost 4 bases and J lost 4; bases outside the gene matches: 9. CDR1 and CDR2 from the germline V gene are SGHTA and FQGNSA. The CDR3 coding sequence is TGTGCCAGCAGCTCGACAGGGATCATTGTCTATGGCTACACCTTC. It codes for CASSSTGIIVYGYTF. The complete variable domain, with remaining parts taken from reference TRBV7-2 and TRBJ1-2, reads GAGVSQSPSNKVTEKGKDVELRCDPISGHTALYWYRQSLGQGLEFLIYFQGNSAPDKSGLPSDRFSAERTGGSVSTLTIQRTQQEDSAVYLCASSSTGIIVYGYTFGSGTRLTVV.

J is TRBJ1-5 and V is TRBV19; D unclear. Germline V lookup: CDR1 LNHDA, CDR2 SQIVND (reference sequence). V gave up 1 base and J gave up 6 bases, with 13 bases separating them. This CDR3 region has 15 residues. The CDR3 protein is CASSIVTRWGQPQHF. The CDR3, as DNA: TGTGCCAGTAGTATAGTAACCCGATGGGGTCAGCCCCAGCATTTT.

The J gene is TRBJ1-1, the V gene TRBV7-9; TRBD1 agrees at 8 bases. The CDR3 extends over 15 amino acids. V was pared by 4 bases and J by 0 bases, with 4 bases of the junction left unmatched. The germline CDR1 and CDR2 sequences are SEHNR and FQNEAQ (reference sequence). The CDR3: CASSYRQGMNTEAFF. CDR3 coding DNA: TGTGCCAGCAGCTACCGACAGGGGATGAACACTGAAGCTTTCTTT.

The chain carries TRBV9 and TRBJ2-5, with TRBD2 matching 14 bases. V dropped 3 bases and J dropped 4; count of bases not matched to a gene: 8. The CDR3 extends over 17 amino acids. Per the germline V gene, CDR1 is SGDLS and CDR2 is YYNGEE. The CDR3 DNA sequence: TGTGCCAGCAGCGACGGGACTAGCGGGGGAACGCGAGAGACCCAGTACTTC. This encodes CASSDGTSGGTRETQYF.

The chain couples TRBV2 to TRBJ2-3; 11 bases align to TRBD2. With V trimmed by 3 bases and J by 4 bases, 3 bases remained unmatched. Germline assignment: CDR1 SNHLY and CDR2 FYNNEI. There are 15 residues in the CDR3. The CDR3: CASSEGLAAADTQYF. DNA for the CDR3: TGTGCCAGCAGTGAGGGACTAGCGGCGGCAGATACGCAGTATTTT.

The chain joins TRBV9 to TRBJ2-1; 10 bases are a match to TRBD2. There are 15 residues in the CDR3. The V segment lost 0 bases and the J segment 6 bases; nucleotides outside the gene matches: 3. The germline V gene encodes CDR1 SGDLS and CDR2 YYNGEE. The CDR3, as DNA: TGTGCCAGCAGCGTAGTAGCGGGGGGCCCCAATGAGCAGTTCTTC. This encodes CASSVVAGGPNEQFF.

CDR3 DNA: TGTGCCAGCAGCTTGATAGGTGAAGCTTTCTTT. Translating it yields CASSLIGEAFF. The rearrangement uses TRBV5-6 and TRBJ1-1; D is uncertain. Germline assignment: CDR1 SGHDT and CDR2 YYEEEE. V shed 1 base and J shed 7 bases, with 5 bases lying between them. CDR3 size: 11 residues.

The chain couples TRBV7-8 to TRBJ1-1, with a tentative D call TRBD1 (5 bases). CDR1 is SGHVS and CDR2 is FQNEAQ in the germline V gene. Trimming removed 0 bases at V and 0 bases at J, with 11 bases between. The CDR3 spans 16 residues. The CDR3 DNA follows: TGTGCCAGCAGCTTAGCCCCGGGGACGGTGAACACTGAAGCTTTCTTT. Encoded protein: CASSLAPGTVNTEAFF.